This is a list of T cell receptor beta chains from one sample in a study of response to subunit inactivated influenza vaccine. TCRdb called the RT-PCR reads again in MiXCR, with one record for every CDR3 protein. This sample has some 850,000 distinct CDR3 sequences, with around 20% found just once. The sequencing here drew on PBMCs from blood, taken 5 to 6 days after vaccination. These receptors came from a man aged 50-59 years who received an inactivated influenza vaccine. Both conserved end residues are part of each CDR3. D genes are given only for firm matches. For some rows the clone size is stated as once, few or many, or as a class when expanded; others skip it.

DNA: TGTGCCACCAGCAAGGGACAGGGGGGAACCTACGAGCAGTACTTC
CDR3: CATSKGQGGTYEQYF
D: TRBD1
J: TRBJ2-7
size: few
V: TRBV15

DNA: TGCGCCAGCAGCTTGGTCCTACAGTGGGATAGCAATCATCCCCAGCATTTT
CDR3: CASSLVLQWDSNHPQHF
D: NA
J: TRBJ1-5
size: many
V: TRBV5-1

DNA: TGTGCCACCTCCAGGGGGCGCGAGTCCGGGGAGCTGTTTTTT
CDR3: CATSRGRESGELFF
D: TRBD1
J: TRBJ2-2
size: NA
V: TRBV28

DNA: TGTGCCAGCAGTTCACAGGGAGCCATCGGAGAGACCCAGTACTTC
CDR3: CASSSQGAIGETQYF
D: NA
J: TRBJ2-5
size: few
V: TRBV6-5

DNA: TGTGCCAGCAGCGTCTCACAGGGTACTAGCACAGATACGCAGTATTTT
CDR3: CASSVSQGTSTDTQYF
D: NA
J: TRBJ2-3
size: once
V: TRBV9

DNA: TGTGCCAGCAGCCAATCCCCGGACTCCTACGAGCAGTACTTC
CDR3: CASSQSPDSYEQYF
D: NA
J: TRBJ2-7
size: few
V: TRBV3-1

DNA: TGTGCCAGCAGTTCTGCCGCGGGTAATTCACCCCTCCACTTT
CDR3: CASSSAAGNSPLHF
D: NA
J: TRBJ1-6
size: NA
V: TRBV7-2

DNA: TGTGCCAGCGTTCCCCCTGGATCGTCCTACAATGAGCAGTTCTTC
CDR3: CASVPPGSSYNEQFF
D: NA
J: TRBJ2-1
size: NA
V: TRBV28

DNA: TGCAGTGCTCCAACAATTAATAATGAGCAGTTCTTC
CDR3: CSAPTINNEQFF
D: NA
J: TRBJ2-1
size: many
V: TRBV20-1

DNA: TGTGCCATCACACCGCAGGGGGCTGGAGGCTACACCTTC
CDR3: CAITPQGAGGYTF
D: TRBD1
J: TRBJ1-2
size: NA
V: TRBV7-2

DNA: TGTGCCAGCAGCCAAAGAAGGGGTACCACCGTCGGGGAGCTGTTTTTT
CDR3: CASSQRRGTTVGELFF
D: NA
J: TRBJ2-2
size: NA
V: TRBV2

DNA: TGCGCCAGCAGCGAGGGACTACAAGAGACCCAGTACTTC
CDR3: CASSEGLQETQYF
D: TRBD2
J: TRBJ2-5
size: NA
V: TRBV5-1

DNA: TGTGCCAGCAGTGAGGGACAGGGGGTTCATCAGCCCCAGCATTTT
CDR3: CASSEGQGVHQPQHF
D: TRBD1
J: TRBJ1-5
size: NA
V: TRBV2

DNA: TGTGCCAGCAGTTACTCCGTAGGGGGGCAAGAGACCCAGTACTTC
CDR3: CASSYSVGGQETQYF
D: NA
J: TRBJ2-5
size: few
V: TRBV6-5

DNA: TGTGCCTGGAGTGTAGTCGGGCAGGGAGGCACTGAAGCTTTCTTT
CDR3: CAWSVVGQGGTEAFF
D: NA
J: TRBJ1-1
size: NA
V: TRBV30

DNA: TGTGCCAGCAGCTCGGCCGGGACACCCCGCACAGATACGCAGTATTTT
CDR3: CASSSAGTPRTDTQYF
D: NA
J: TRBJ2-3
size: NA
V: TRBV13

DNA: TGTGCCAGCAGTCCTAGACAGGGGGCCTGGGTTGAGACCCAGTACTTC
CDR3: CASSPRQGAWVETQYF
D: TRBD1
J: TRBJ2-5
size: NA
V: TRBV12-3/TRBV12-4

DNA: TGCAGTGCTAGAAGAGTGGGGGGACAGGGGGTAAACGGGCAAGAGACCCAGTACTTC
CDR3: CSARRVGGQGVNGQETQYF
D: TRBD1
J: TRBJ2-5
size: few
V: TRBV20-1

DNA: TGTGCCACCAGCAGATCCTGGACTAGCGGGAGGACGGGGGTCCGACAAGAGACCCAGTACTTC
CDR3: CATSRSWTSGRTGVRQETQYF
D: TRBD2
J: TRBJ2-5
size: NA
V: TRBV15

DNA: TGTGCCAGCAGTACAACAGGGGGTTCCTACGAGCAGTACTTC
CDR3: CASSTTGGSYEQYF
D: TRBD1
J: TRBJ2-7
size: few
V: TRBV28

DNA: TGTGCCAGCAGCTTAGAGAGGGCCAGAGACCAGTACTTC
CDR3: CASSLERARDQYF
D: NA
J: TRBJ2-5
size: few
V: TRBV7-2

DNA: TGTGCCAGCAGCGCGGGCAGGGTTTTGGGTGAGCAGTTCTTC
CDR3: CASSAGRVLGEQFF
D: NA
J: TRBJ2-1
size: many
V: TRBV7-2

DNA: TGTGCCAGCAGCTCCAGGGCGCTGAACACTGAAGCTTTCTTT
CDR3: CASSSRALNTEAFF
D: NA
J: TRBJ1-1
size: NA
V: TRBV7-9

DNA: TGTGCCAGCAGTACCTGGACAGGTTTCCAAGAGACCCAGTACTTC
CDR3: CASSTWTGFQETQYF
D: TRBD1
J: TRBJ2-5
size: few
V: TRBV12-3/TRBV12-4

DNA: TGCAGTGCTGAACAGGGGAGCTCCTACGAGCAGTACTTC
CDR3: CSAEQGSSYEQYF
D: TRBD1
J: TRBJ2-7
size: NA
V: TRBV20-1

DNA: TGTGCCAGCTCACCACTCACCGGGACAGGTGGGAACATTCAGTACTTC
CDR3: CASSPLTGTGGNIQYF
D: TRBD1
J: TRBJ2-4
size: NA
V: TRBV18

DNA: TGTGCCTGGAGTCCGGCAGGGAATCAGCCCCAGCATTTT
CDR3: CAWSPAGNQPQHF
D: NA
J: TRBJ1-5
size: NA
V: TRBV30

DNA: TGTGCCAGCAGCCATCCTTTCGAGGGAAGTGAGCAGTTCTTC
CDR3: CASSHPFEGSEQFF
D: NA
J: TRBJ2-1
size: few
V: TRBV3-1

DNA: TGTGCCAGCAGCCGTACTCATGAGCAGTTCTTC
CDR3: CASSRTHEQFF
D: NA
J: TRBJ2-1
size: NA
V: TRBV7-9

DNA: TGTGCCAGCAGTCAACCGGGACTCCGAATGGAGCAGTTCTTC
CDR3: CASSQPGLRMEQFF
D: NA
J: TRBJ2-1
size: NA
V: TRBV6-1

DNA: TGTGCCAGCAGCCAACAGGGCCGGCCTCAGCCCCAGCATTTT
CDR3: CASSQQGRPQPQHF
D: NA
J: TRBJ1-5
size: NA
V: TRBV7-8

DNA: TGCAGCGTAAGACAGGGTAGAGACTATGGCTACACCTTC
CDR3: CSVRQGRDYGYTF
D: TRBD1
J: TRBJ1-2
size: NA
V: TRBV29-1

DNA: TGTGCCATCGGACAGGGAGGTAGTGGGACCCAGTACTTC
CDR3: CAIGQGGSGTQYF
D: TRBD1
J: TRBJ2-5
size: NA
V: TRBV10-3

DNA: TGCAGTGCTAGACCGACAGGTTTCAAAAGCTCCTACAATGAGCAGTTCTTC
CDR3: CSARPTGFKSSYNEQFF
D: NA
J: TRBJ2-1
size: NA
V: TRBV20-1

DNA: TGTGCCAGCACCCCGAGCGGGAGTACCTACAATGAGCAGTTCTTC
CDR3: CASTPSGSTYNEQFF
D: TRBD2
J: TRBJ2-1
size: many
V: TRBV12-3/TRBV12-4

DNA: TGTGCCAGCAGTCTCGAGGGGGCCAATCAGCCCCAGCATTTT
CDR3: CASSLEGANQPQHF
D: TRBD1
J: TRBJ1-5
size: NA
V: TRBV5-5

DNA: TGTGCCAGCAGTGCAGGACGATACGAGCAGTACTTC
CDR3: CASSAGRYEQYF
D: NA
J: TRBJ2-7
size: NA
V: TRBV28

DNA: TGCAGCGCCCCAGCGGAGAAGAGCTCTGGGGCCAACGTCCTGACTTTC
CDR3: CSAPAEKSSGANVLTF
D: NA
J: TRBJ2-6
size: many
V: TRBV29-1

DNA: TGCGCCAGCAGCCAACACAGTGAAAACTCCTACGAGCAGTACTTC
CDR3: CASSQHSENSYEQYF
D: NA
J: TRBJ2-7
size: many
V: TRBV4-1

DNA: TGCAGCGTTAGCTCGGACAGGGCAGGTCAGCCCCAGCATTTT
CDR3: CSVSSDRAGQPQHF
D: TRBD1
J: TRBJ1-5
size: few
V: TRBV29-1

DNA: TGCAGTGCACCGCCCCCGGTAAACTCCTACGAGCAGTACTTC
CDR3: CSAPPPVNSYEQYF
D: NA
J: TRBJ2-7
size: NA
V: TRBV20-1

DNA: TGTGCCAGCTCACCTACAGGGGCTAATGAAAAACTGTTTTTT
CDR3: CASSPTGANEKLFF
D: TRBD1
J: TRBJ1-4
size: once
V: TRBV18

DNA: TGTGCCAGCAGCACAGACCTTATCACAGATACGCAGTATTTT
CDR3: CASSTDLITDTQYF
D: NA
J: TRBJ2-3
size: NA
V: TRBV2

DNA: TGCGCCAGCAGCCAAGGAACCGGGACAGGGGTTCCATACGAGCAGTACTTC
CDR3: CASSQGTGTGVPYEQYF
D: TRBD1
J: TRBJ2-7
size: few
V: TRBV4-3

DNA: TGTGCCAGCAGCCTGGGACAGGGGAGGTCAGATACGCAGTATTTT
CDR3: CASSLGQGRSDTQYF
D: TRBD1
J: TRBJ2-3
size: few
V: TRBV7-3

DNA: TGCAGTGCTAGAGAATTAGTGCTAGCGGCCACAGATACGCAGTATTTT
CDR3: CSARELVLAATDTQYF
D: TRBD2
J: TRBJ2-3
size: many
V: TRBV20-1

DNA: TGTGCCAGTAGTATTGGGGGAACCCAGTACTTC
CDR3: CASSIGGTQYF
D: NA
J: TRBJ2-5
size: few
V: TRBV19

DNA: TGTGCCACCAGTGATTCAGGACAGGGGGCAACGGATACGCAGTATTTT
CDR3: CATSDSGQGATDTQYF
D: TRBD1
J: TRBJ2-3
size: many
V: TRBV24-1

DNA: TGCGCCAGCAGCCAAGTACCTAGCGGGGGCCAGAACACCGGGGAGCTGTTTTTT
CDR3: CASSQVPSGGQNTGELFF
D: TRBD2
J: TRBJ2-2
size: few
V: TRBV4-1

DNA: TGTGCCAGCAAGGCGGAGAATGAAAAACTGTTTTTT
CDR3: CASKAENEKLFF
D: NA
J: TRBJ1-4
size: NA
V: TRBV6-1

DNA: TGTGCCAGCAGCCACCTCTCTTATACAGATACGCAGTATTTT
CDR3: CASSHLSYTDTQYF
D: NA
J: TRBJ2-3
size: many
V: TRBV12-3/TRBV12-4